These 13 T cell receptor beta chains came from one sample sequenced in a study of sequential checkpoint blockade in melanoma. The assay was immunoSEQ multiplex PCR, and TCRdb's table has in-frame clones only and misses some. The data show around 40,000 clones, roughly 90% seen once. Treatment denoted: randomized to nivolumab then ipilimumab (arm A) or the reverse (arm B). This specimen consisted of CD8+ T cells sorted from blood (inferred from file names), obtained from a patient given nivolumab and ipilimumab in sequence. Receptors originate from a human donor with melanoma.

V and J are TRBV27 and TRBJ2-4; 8 nucleotides match TRBD1. CDR1 and CDR2 (germline): MNHEY, SMNVEV (reference sequence). The CDR3 has 17 residues. Losses at the gene ends were 4 bases for V and 2 bases for J; bases not matched to a gene: 10. CDR3 sequence (DNA): TGTGCCAGCAGTTCCGGACAGGGCCCTTTAACCAAAAACATTCAGTACTTC. This encodes CASSSGQGPLTKNIQYF.

Turning to this clone: One junction end does not reproduce the germline sequence, and a read error may be involved. J is TRBJ2-1 and V is TRBV7-7; D ambiguous. CDR3 length: 15 amino acids. Germline V CDR1 and CDR2: SSHAT, FNYEAQ (reference sequence). In DNA form, the CDR3 reads TGTGCTAGCAGCCTGTACCAGGTGGCCTACAATGAGCAGTTCTTC. Amino acids: CASSLYQVAYNEQFF.

The chain couples TRBV30 to TRBJ2-1; 8 bases are shared with TRBD2. Unmatched junction bases numbered 9, after V lost 2 bases and J lost 6 bases. The germline gives CDR1 GTSNPN, CDR2 SVGIG (reference sequence). This CDR3 has 15 residues. This CDR3 is CAWSLGTSHSNEQFF. Here the CDR3 DNA reads TGTGCCTGGAGTTTAGGGACTAGTCATTCCAATGAGCAGTTCTTC.

The CDR3, as DNA: TGTGCCAGTAGTATCGTCACCGGGGAGCTGTTTTTT. Its translation: CASSIVTGELFF. The J gene is TRBJ2-2, the V gene TRBV19; no reliable D call. Germline-derived CDR1 and CDR2 are LNHDA and SQIVND (reference sequence). The CDR3 is made up of 12 amino acids. V was shortened by 3 bases and J by 4 bases, with 3 bases between the two germline ends. Based on the CDR3 plus reference TRBV19 and TRBJ2-2, the full variable domain is DGGITQSPKYLFRKEGQNVTLSCEQNLNHDAMYWYRQDPGQGLRLIYYSQIVNDFQKGDIAEGYSVSREKKESFPLTVTSAQKNPTAFYLCASSIVTGELFFGEGSRLTVL.

The genes are TRBV19 and TRBJ2-2, with TRBD1 matching over 9 bases. CDR3 length: 15 amino acids. Germline V gene lookup returns CDR1 LNHDA and CDR2 SQIVND (reference sequence). Trimming removed 6 bases from V and 7 bases from J; junction bases left unmatched: 9. The CDR3 is CASSLGQGLGGELFF. The CDR3 DNA reads as TGTGCCAGTAGCTTAGGACAGGGGTTGGGCGGGGAGCTGTTTTTT.

V and J are TRBV11-3 and TRBJ2-5; TRBD2 matches at 9 bases. Germline trimming cut 4 bases from V and 3 bases from J; bases unmatched to any gene: 9. Germline CDR1 and CDR2: SGHNT and YENEEA. The CDR3 has 16 amino acids. In DNA form, the CDR3 reads TGTGCCAGCAGCTCCCTCCTAGCGGGGATAAAAGAGACCCAGTACTTC. Translating gives CASSSLLAGIKETQYF.

This clone occurred once. The V and J genes are TRBV28 and TRBJ2-7; 9 nucleotides agree with TRBD1. Germline V lookup: CDR1 MDHEN, CDR2 SYDVKM. This CDR3 region has 19 residues. After removal of 1 base from V and 1 base from J, the junction contained 14 bases not matched to a gene. The CDR3 region has the DNA TGTGCCAGCAGTTTATTTAATCGTGGAGGGACAGGGCGATCCTACGAGCAGTACTTC. This gives the protein CASSLFNRGGTGRSYEQYF. Full variable domain (missing parts from reference TRBV28 and TRBJ2-7): DVKVTQSSRYLVKRTGEKVFLECVQDMDHENMFWYRQDPGLGLRLIYFSYDVKMKEKGDIPEGYSVSREKKERFSLILESASTNQTSMYLCASSLFNRGGTGRSYEQYFGPGTRLTVT.

The chain combines TRBV7-9 with TRBJ1-1; 9 bases agree with TRBD1. The CDR3 runs 14 residues. J lost 5 bases, V lost 4 bases, and 5 bases had no gene match. Germline CDR1 and CDR2: SEHNR and FQNEAQ (reference sequence). The CDR3: CASSSQGALTEAFF. The CDR3 nucleotides are TGTGCCAGCAGCTCACAGGGGGCGCTTACTGAAGCTTTCTTT.

This rearrangement joins TRBV6-4 to TRBJ1-5, with TRBD1 matching 7 bases. The V and J ends lost 2 bases and 7 bases, in that order; junction bases with no gene match: 5. Germline CDR1 and CDR2: MRHNA and SNTAGT. This CDR3 region has 14 residues. CDR3 nucleotides: TGTGCCAGCAGTGACCGACAGGGTGAGCAGCCCCAGCATTTT. Its translation: CASSDRQGEQPQHF.

The genes are TRBV30 and TRBJ2-7; a weak D match, TRBD2 (6 bases). Germline values: CDR1 GTSNPN, CDR2 SVGIG (reference sequence). Trimming shortened V by 3 bases and J by 7 bases, and 22 bases separated the two germline ends. The CDR3 covers 15 residues. Here the CDR3 reads CAWSLLTGAAGEQYF. Written as DNA, the CDR3 is TGTGCCTGGAGCTTGCTGACGGGAGCGGCGGGAGAGCAGTACTTC.

This chain connects TRBV7-6 to TRBJ2-1; D is perhaps TRBD2 (6 bases). The CDR3 runs 15 residues. Germline values: CDR1 SGHVS, CDR2 FNYEAQ. Trimming took 5 bases from V and 1 from J, leaving 12 bases between them. Here the CDR3 reads CASSLSGQSYNEQFF. The CDR3 DNA follows: TGTGCCAGCAGCCTCAGCGGGCAATCCTACAATGAGCAGTTCTTC.

V gene TRBV1 combines with J gene TRBJ2-5; TRBD2, as called in the table, went unchecked against the DNA. TRBV1 corresponds to a pseudogene. This CDR3 is 16 amino acids long. The CDR3 loop reads CTSSPRTSGAPQTQYF. The CDR3 DNA follows: TGCACCAGCAGCCCCCGGACTAGCGGGGCTCCACAGACCCAGTACTTC.

Here the CDR3 DNA reads TGTGCCTGGAGTTGGGCAGGGGTTAAGGACGAGCAGTACTTC. This gives the protein CAWSWAGVKDEQYF. This rearrangement joins TRBV30 to TRBJ2-7, with D possibly being TRBD1 (6 bases). V shed 2 bases and J shed 5 bases, with 16 bases lying between them. CDR1 is GTSNPN and CDR2 is SVGIG in the germline V gene (reference sequence). CDR3 length: 14 residues.